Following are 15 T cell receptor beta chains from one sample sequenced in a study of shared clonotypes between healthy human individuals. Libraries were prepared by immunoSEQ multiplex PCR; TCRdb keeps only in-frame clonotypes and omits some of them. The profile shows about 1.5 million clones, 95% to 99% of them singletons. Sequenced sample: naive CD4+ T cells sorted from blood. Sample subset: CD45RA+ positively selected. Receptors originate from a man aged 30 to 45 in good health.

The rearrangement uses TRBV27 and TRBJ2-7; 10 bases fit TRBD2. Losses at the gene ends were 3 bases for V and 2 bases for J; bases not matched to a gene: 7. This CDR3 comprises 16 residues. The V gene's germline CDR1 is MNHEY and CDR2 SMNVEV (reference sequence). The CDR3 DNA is TGTGCCAGCAGTTTGAAGGGAACTAGCGGGACCTACGAGCAGTACTTC. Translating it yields CASSLKGTSGTYEQYF.

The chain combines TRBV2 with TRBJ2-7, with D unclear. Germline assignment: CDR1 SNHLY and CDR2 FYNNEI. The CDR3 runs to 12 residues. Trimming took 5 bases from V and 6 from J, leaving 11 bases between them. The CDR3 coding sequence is TGTGCCAGCAGTTGGTCGTTGGGCGAGCAGTACTTC. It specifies CASSWSLGEQYF.

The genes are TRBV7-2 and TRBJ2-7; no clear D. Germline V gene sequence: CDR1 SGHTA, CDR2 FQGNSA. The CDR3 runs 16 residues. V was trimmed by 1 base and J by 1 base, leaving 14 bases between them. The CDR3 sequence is CASSLGFDSSSYEQYF. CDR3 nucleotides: TGTGCCAGCAGCTTAGGCTTTGATAGTTCTTCCTACGAGCAGTACTTC.

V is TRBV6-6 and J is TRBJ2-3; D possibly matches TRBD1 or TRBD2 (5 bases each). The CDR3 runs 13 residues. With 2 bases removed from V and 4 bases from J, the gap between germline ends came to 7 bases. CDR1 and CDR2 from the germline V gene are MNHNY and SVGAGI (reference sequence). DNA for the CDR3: TGTGCCAGCAGTTACGTGGGACCAGATACGCAGTATTTT. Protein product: CASSYVGPDTQYF.

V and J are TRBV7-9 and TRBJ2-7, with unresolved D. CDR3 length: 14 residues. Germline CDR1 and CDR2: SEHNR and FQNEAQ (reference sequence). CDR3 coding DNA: TGTGCAACCCGGGCAGGCGAGACACCCTACGAGCAGTACTTC. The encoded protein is CATRAGETPYEQYF.

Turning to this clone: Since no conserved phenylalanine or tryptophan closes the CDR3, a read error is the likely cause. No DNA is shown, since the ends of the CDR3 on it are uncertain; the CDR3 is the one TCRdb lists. CDR3 residues: CASSSYAGTSTL. The chain combines TRBV28 with TRBJ2-7; TRBD2, the table's D call, lacks a check against the DNA. Germline loops: CDR1 MDHEN, CDR2 SYDVKM. The CDR3 has 12 amino acids, counting both end residues.

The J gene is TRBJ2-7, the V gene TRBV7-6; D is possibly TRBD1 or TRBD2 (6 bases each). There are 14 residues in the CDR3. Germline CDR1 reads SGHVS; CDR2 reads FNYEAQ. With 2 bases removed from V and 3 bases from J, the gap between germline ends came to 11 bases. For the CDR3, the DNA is TGTGCCAGCAGCTTATACGGGGGCGGCTACGAGCAGTACTTC. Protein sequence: CASSLYGGGYEQYF.

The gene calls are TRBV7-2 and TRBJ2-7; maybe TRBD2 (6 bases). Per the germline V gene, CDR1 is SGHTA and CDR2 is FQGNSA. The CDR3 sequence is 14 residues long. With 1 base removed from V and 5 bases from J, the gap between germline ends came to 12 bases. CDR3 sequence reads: CASSLVVGGNEQYF. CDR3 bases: TGTGCCAGCAGCTTAGTTGTGGGAGGCAACGAGCAGTACTTC.

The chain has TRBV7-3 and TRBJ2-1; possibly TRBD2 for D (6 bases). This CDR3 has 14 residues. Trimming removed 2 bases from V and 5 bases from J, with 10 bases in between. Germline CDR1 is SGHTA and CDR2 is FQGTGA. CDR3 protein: CASSLGRSNNEQFF. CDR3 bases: TGTGCCAGCAGCTTAGGGAGGAGTAACAATGAGCAGTTCTTC.

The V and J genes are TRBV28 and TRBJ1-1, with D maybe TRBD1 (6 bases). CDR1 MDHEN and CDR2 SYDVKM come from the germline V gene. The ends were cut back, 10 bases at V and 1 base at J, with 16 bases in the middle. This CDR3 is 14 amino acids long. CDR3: CATLLGGANTEAFF. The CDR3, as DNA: TGTGCCACTCTTCTAGGGGGGGCGAACACTGAAGCTTTCTTT.

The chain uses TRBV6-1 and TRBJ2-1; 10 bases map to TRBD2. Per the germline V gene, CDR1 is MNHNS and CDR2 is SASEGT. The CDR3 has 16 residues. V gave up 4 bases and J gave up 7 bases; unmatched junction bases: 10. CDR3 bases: TGTGCCAGCAGTGTCCTAGCGGGAGAGGTTTGGAATGAGCAGTTCTTC. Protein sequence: CASSVLAGEVWNEQFF.

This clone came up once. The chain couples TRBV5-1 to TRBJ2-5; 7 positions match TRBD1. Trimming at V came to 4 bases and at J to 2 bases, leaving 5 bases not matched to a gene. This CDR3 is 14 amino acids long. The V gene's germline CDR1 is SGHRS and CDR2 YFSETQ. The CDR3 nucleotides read TGCGCCAGCAGCGAGGGACAGCTACAAGAGACCCAGTACTTC. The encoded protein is CASSEGQLQETQYF.

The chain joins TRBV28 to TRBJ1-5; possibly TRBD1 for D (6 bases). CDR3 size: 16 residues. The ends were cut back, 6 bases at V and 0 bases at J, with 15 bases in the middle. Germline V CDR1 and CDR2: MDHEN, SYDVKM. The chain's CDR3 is CASSPRGEHSNQPQHF. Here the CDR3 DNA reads TGTGCCAGCAGCCCTAGGGGGGAACATAGCAATCAGCCCCAGCATTTT. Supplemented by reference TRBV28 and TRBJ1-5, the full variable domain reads DVKVTQSSRYLVKRTGEKVFLECVQDMDHENMFWYRQDPGLGLRLIYFSYDVKMKEKGDIPEGYSVSREKKERFSLILESASTNQTSMYLCASSPRGEHSNQPQHFGDGTRLSIL.

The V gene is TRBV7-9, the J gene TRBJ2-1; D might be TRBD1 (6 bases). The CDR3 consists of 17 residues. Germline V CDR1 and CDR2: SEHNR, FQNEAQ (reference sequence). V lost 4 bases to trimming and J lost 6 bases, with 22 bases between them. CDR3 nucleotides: TGTGCCAGCAGCTATACATTCGGACAGTCTAACCTCAATGAGCAGTTCTTC. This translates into CASSYTFGQSNLNEQFF.

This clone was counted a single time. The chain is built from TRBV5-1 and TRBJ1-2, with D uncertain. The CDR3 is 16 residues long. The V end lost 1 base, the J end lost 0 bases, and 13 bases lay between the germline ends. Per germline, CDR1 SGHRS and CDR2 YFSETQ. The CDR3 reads CASSLWAQNTNYGYTF. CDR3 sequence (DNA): TGCGCCAGCAGCTTGTGGGCACAAAACACTAACTATGGCTACACCTTC.